This T cell receptor beta chain was identified in a study of cytomegalovirus exposure and HLA in healthy donors. Study information: Samples from HLA-typed donors yielded 85 million to 95 million unique TCRs in an early data release. Study results and limitations: An Asian-associated ancestry cluster reportedly showed fewer N-insertions than the approximately 670-donor mean in a later analysis.

Comments on this clone: The antigen is unknown.

The V gene end was trimmed by 4 bases and the J gene end by 1 base; junction bases not matched to a gene: 1. The CDR3 sequence is 14 residues long. CDR1 is SNHLY and CDR2 is FYNNEI in the germline V gene. PCR employed 60 Vbeta and 13 Jbeta primers. Here immunoSEQ multiplex PCR was the method, and the copy in TCRdb shows in-frame clones only, minus some. The sample records about 120,000 clones, about 8.6% being singletons. The sequenced sample was PBMCs. The source of this sequence is a woman in her forties in good health and CMV-seropositive. The chain links TRBV2 to TRBJ2-3; 8 bases line up with TRBD1. The CDR3 region has the DNA TGTGCCAGCAGTGCGGACAGGGGCACAGATACGCAGTATTTT. Translation: CASSADRGTDTQYF.